Each of the 4 T cell receptor beta chains below was sequenced from the same sample in a study of T cells in Graves' hyperthyroidism and ophthalmopathy. Amplification of TCR beta CDR3 regions was performed using RNA transcripts as template. The TCR CDR3 first-round RT-PCR relied on the HTBI primer set. Using its own MiXCR run on the multiplex PCR reads, TCRdb lists one record per CDR3 protein. This table has 750,000 to 950,000 distinct CDR3 sequences, 38% appearing once. Sequencing was carried out using blood. Every receptor here comes from a man younger than 30 with Graves' hyperthyroidism.

Only a few counts were recorded for this clonotype. The genes are TRBV12-3 or TRBV12-4 and TRBJ2-5; 9 nucleotides match TRBD2. V lost 2 bases to trimming and J lost 5 bases; unmatched junction nucleotides: 3. The CDR3 runs 14 residues. The CDR3 reads CASSLPLAGETQYF. The CDR3 bases are TGTGCCAGCAGTTTACCCCTAGCGGGGGAGACCCAGTACTTC.

As regards this clonotype: This may stem from a read error, because a much larger clone lies one nucleotide away. The CDR3 DNA reads TGTGCCAGCAGTTACAGCCATGGCTACACCTTC. This encodes CASSYSHGYTF. This chain joins TRBV6-5 and TRBJ1-2; D not certain. Trimming removed 2 bases at V and 6 bases at J, with 4 bases between. The germline gives CDR1 MNHEY, CDR2 SVGAGI. The CDR3 has 11 amino acids.

This clonotype was recorded once. A much larger clone differs by one base, so this may be a read error. The rearrangement links TRBV20-1 to TRBJ2-7, with 7 bases that match TRBD1. This CDR3 region has 15 residues. Germline-derived CDR1 and CDR2 are DFQATT and SNEGSKA (reference sequence). The CDR3 sequence: CSARGDRDSSYGQYF. CDR3 bases: TGCAGTGCTAGAGGTGACCGGGACAGCTCCTACGGGCAGTACTTC.

In this sample, this clonotype turned up many times. The rearrangement uses TRBV2 and TRBJ2-7; D gene unclear. The length of the CDR3 is 14 residues. V dropped 5 bases and J dropped 0 bases, with 11 bases sitting between them. The V gene's germline CDR1 is SNHLY and CDR2 FYNNEI. The CDR3 is CASSMDLTSYEQYF. CDR3 DNA: TGTGCCAGCAGTATGGACCTTACCTCCTACGAGCAGTACTTC.